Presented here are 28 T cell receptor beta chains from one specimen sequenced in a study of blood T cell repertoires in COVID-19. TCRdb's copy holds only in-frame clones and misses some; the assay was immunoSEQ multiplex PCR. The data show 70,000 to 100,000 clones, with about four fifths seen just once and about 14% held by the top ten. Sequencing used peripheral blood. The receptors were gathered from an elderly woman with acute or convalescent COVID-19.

The DNA of the CDR3 is TGTGCCAGCAGTGAAGCCGTCGGTTCACCCCTCCACTTT. Its translation is CASSEAVGSPLHF. The chain combines TRBV6-1 with TRBJ1-6; D not certain. CDR1 is MNHNS and CDR2 is SASEGT in the germline V gene. The length of the CDR3 is 13 residues. Trimming pared 0 bases from V and 9 bases from J, leaving 6 bases between.

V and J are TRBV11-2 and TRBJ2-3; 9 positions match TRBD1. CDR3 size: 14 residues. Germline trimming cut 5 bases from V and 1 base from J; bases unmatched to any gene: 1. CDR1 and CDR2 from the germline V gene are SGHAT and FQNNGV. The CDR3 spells CASSRDRGTDTQYF. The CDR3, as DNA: TGTGCCAGCAGCCGGGACAGGGGCACAGATACGCAGTATTTT.

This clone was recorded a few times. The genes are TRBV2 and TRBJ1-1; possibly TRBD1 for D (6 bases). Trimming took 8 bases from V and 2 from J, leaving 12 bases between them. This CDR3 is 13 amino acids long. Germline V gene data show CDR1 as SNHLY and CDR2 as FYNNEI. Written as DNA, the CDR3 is TGTGCCAGCGGACTGACAGGAAACACTGAAGCTTTCTTT. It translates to CASGLTGNTEAFF.

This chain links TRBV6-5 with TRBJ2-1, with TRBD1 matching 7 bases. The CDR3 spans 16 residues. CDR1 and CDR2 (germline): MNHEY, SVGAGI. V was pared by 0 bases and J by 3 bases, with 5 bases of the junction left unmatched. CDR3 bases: TGTGCCAGCAGTTACTCGGTAGACAGGGTCTACAATGAGCAGTTCTTC. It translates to CASSYSVDRVYNEQFF.

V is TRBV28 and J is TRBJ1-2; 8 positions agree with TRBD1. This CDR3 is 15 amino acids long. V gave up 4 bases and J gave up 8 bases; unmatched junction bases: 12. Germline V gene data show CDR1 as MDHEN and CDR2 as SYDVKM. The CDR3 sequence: CASSSGTGWSGGYTF. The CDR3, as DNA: TGTGCCAGCAGTTCCGGGACAGGCTGGTCGGGCGGCTACACCTTC.

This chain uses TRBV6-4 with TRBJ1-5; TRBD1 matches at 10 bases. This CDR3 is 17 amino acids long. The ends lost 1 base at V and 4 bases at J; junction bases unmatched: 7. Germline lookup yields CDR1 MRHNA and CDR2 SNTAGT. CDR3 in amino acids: CASSDYDRGLRNQPQHF. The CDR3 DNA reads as TGTGCCAGCAGTGACTATGACAGGGGGCTTAGGAATCAGCCCCAGCATTTT.

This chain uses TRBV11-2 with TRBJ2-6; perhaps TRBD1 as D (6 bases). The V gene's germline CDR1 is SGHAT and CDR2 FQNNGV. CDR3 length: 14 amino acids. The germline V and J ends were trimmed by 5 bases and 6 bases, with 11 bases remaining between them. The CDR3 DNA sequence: TGTGCCAGCAGCCGGGACATCGAGGCCAACGTCCTGACTTTC. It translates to CASSRDIEANVLTF.

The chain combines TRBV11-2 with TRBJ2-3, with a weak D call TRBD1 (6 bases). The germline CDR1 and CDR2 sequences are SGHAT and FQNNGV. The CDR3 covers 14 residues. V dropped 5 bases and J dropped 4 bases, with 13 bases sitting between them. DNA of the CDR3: TGTGCCAGCAGCCTGGGACACTCCGCAGATACGCAGTATTTT. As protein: CASSLGHSADTQYF.

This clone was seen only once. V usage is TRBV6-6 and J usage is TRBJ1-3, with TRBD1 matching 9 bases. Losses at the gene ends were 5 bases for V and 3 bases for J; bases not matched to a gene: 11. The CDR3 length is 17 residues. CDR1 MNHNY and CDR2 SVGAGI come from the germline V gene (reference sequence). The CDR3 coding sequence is TGTGCCAGCAGTCGGTCCGCGGGACAGGGCTTTGGAAACACCATATATTTT. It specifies CASSRSAGQGFGNTIYF.

In DNA, the CDR3 is TGTGCCAGCTCAACCAGGGGACCACCAGACACTGAAGCTTTCTTT. Its translation is CASSTRGPPDTEAFF. The J gene is TRBJ1-1, the V gene TRBV18; D is perhaps TRBD1 (6 bases). The CDR3 runs 15 residues. Germline V gene data show CDR1 as KGHSH and CDR2 as LQKENI. The ends were cut back, 5 bases at V and 3 bases at J, with 16 bases in the middle.

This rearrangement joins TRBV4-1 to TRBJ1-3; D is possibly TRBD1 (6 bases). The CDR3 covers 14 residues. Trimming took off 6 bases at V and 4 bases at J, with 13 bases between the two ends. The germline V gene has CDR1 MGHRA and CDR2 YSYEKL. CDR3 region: CASREAGAGNTIYF. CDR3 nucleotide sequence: TGCGCCAGCAGAGAGGCAGGGGCCGGAAACACCATATATTTT.

CDR3 residues: CASSYFRQGDQPQHF. CDR3 DNA: TGTGCCAGCAGTTACTTCAGACAGGGCGATCAGCCCCAGCATTTT. The V and J genes are TRBV6-5 and TRBJ1-5; 7 bases map to TRBD1. Germline CDR1 reads MNHEY; CDR2 reads SVGAGI. The CDR3 consists of 15 residues. V lost 1 base to trimming and J lost 5 bases; unmatched junction nucleotides: 5.

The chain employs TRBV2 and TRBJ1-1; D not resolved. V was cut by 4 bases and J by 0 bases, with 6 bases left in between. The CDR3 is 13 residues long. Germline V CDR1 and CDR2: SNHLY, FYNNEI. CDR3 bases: TGTGCCAGCAGTGTTGACATGAACACTGAAGCTTTCTTT. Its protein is CASSVDMNTEAFF.

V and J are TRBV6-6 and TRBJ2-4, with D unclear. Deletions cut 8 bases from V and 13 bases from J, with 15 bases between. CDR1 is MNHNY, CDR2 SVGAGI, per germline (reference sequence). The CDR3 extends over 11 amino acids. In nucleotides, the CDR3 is TGTGCCAGCTCCCCCCCCGGCGGCCAGTACTTC. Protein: CASSPPGGQYF.

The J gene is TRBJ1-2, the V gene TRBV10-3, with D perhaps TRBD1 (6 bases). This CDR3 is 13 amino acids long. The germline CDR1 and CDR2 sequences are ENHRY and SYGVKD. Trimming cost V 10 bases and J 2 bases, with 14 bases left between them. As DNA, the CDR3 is TGTGCCAACCGACAGGAGCCCAACTATGGCTACACCTTC. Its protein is CANRQEPNYGYTF.

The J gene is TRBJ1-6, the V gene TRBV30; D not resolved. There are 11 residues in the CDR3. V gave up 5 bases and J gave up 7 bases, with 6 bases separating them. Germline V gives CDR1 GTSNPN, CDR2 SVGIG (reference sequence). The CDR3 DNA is TGTGCCTGGGGACGGAATTCACCCCTCCACTTT. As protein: CAWGRNSPLHF.

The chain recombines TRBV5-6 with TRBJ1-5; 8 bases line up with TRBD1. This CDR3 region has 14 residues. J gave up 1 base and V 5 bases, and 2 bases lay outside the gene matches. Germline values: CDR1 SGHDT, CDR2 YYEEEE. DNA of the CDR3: TGTGCCAGCAGTGGGACAGGAAGCAATCAGCCCCAGCATTTT. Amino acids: CASSGTGSNQPQHF. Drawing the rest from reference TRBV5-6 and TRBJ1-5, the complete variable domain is DAGVTQSPTHLIKTRGQQVTLRCSPKSGHDTVSWYQQALGQGPQFIFQYYEEEERQRGNFPDRFSGHQFPNYSSELNVNALLLGDSALYLCASSGTGSNQPQHFGDGTRLSIL.

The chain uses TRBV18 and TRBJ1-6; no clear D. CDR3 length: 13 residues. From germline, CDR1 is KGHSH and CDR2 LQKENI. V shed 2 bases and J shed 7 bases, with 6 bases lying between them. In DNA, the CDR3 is TGTGCCAGCTCACCAAACAAGAATTCACCCCTCCACTTT. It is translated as CASSPNKNSPLHF.

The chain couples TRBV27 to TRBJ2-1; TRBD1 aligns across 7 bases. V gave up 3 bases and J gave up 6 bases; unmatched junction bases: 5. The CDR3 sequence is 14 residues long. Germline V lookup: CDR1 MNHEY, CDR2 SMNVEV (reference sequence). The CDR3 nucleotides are TGTGCCAGCAGTTTCAGGGGGTTGGTCAATGAGCAGTTCTTC. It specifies CASSFRGLVNEQFF.

CDR3 in DNA: TGTGCCAGCAGCAAAATAGACAGGGGCGATGGCTACACCTTC. This codes for CASSKIDRGDGYTF. The chain joins TRBV5-4 to TRBJ1-2; 8 bases are a match to TRBD1. V shed 4 bases and J 6 bases; nucleotides not matched to a gene: 8. This CDR3 region has 14 residues. In germline, CDR1 is SGHNT, CDR2 YYREEE (reference sequence).

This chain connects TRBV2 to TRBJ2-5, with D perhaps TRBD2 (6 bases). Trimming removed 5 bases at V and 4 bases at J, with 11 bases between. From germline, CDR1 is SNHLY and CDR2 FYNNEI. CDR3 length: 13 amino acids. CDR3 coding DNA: TGTGCCAGCAGTCTTGGGGGACTAGAGACCCAGTACTTC. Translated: CASSLGGLETQYF.

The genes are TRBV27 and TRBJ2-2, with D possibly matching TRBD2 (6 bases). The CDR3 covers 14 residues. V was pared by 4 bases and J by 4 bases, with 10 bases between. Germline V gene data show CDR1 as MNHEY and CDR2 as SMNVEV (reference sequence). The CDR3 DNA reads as TGTGCCAGCAGTTCGAGGGGAGGCACCGGGGAGCTGTTTTTT. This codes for CASSSRGGTGELFF.

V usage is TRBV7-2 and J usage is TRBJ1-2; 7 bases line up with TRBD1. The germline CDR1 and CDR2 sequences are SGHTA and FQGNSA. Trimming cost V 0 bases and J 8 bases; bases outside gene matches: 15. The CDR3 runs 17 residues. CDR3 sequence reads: CASSLAGTAIVPRGYTF. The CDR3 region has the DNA TGTGCCAGCAGCTTAGCCGGGACAGCCATCGTACCGAGGGGCTACACCTTC. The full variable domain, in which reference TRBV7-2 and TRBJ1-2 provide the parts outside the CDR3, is GAGVSQSPSNKVTEKGKDVELRCDPISGHTALYWYRQSLGQGLEFLIYFQGNSAPDKSGLPSDRFSAERTGGSVSTLTIQRTQQEDSAVYLCASSLAGTAIVPRGYTFGSGTRLTVV.

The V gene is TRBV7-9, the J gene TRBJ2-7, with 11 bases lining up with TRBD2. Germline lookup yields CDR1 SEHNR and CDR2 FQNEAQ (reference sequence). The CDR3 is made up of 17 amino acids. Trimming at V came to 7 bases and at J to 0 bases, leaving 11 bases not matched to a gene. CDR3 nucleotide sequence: TGTGCCAGCAACCTCCTTCTAGCGGGGGGTACCTCCTACGAGCAGTACTTC. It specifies CASNLLLAGGTSYEQYF.

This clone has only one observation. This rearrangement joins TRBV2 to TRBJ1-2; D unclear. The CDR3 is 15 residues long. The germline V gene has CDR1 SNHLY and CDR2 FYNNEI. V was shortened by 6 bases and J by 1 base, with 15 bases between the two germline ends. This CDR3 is CASRVGGGVNYGYTF. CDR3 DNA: TGTGCCAGCAGGGTCGGAGGAGGAGTTAACTATGGCTACACCTTC. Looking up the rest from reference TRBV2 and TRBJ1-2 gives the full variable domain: EPEVTQTPSHQVTQMGQEVILRCVPISNHLYFYWYRQILGQKVEFLVSFYNNEISEKSEIFDDQFSVERPDGSNFTLKIRSTKLEDSAMYFCASRVGGGVNYGYTFGSGTRLTVV.

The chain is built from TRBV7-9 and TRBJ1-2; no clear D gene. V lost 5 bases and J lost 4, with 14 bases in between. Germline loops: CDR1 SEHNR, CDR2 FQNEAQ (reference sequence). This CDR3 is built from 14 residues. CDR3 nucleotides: TGTGCCAGCAGCCCTGTGTCAGGACTCTATGGCTACACCTTC. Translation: CASSPVSGLYGYTF.

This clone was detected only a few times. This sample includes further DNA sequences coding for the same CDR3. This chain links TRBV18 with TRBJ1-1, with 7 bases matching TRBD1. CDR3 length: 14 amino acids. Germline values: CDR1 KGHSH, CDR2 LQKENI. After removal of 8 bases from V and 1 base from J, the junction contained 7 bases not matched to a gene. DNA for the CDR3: TGTGCCAGCACTCGGACAGGCGGGAACACTGAAGCTTTCTTT. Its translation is CASTRTGGNTEAFF.

This CDR3 reads CASSEAVNSGELFF. DNA of the CDR3: TGTGCCAGCAGTGAAGCGGTTAATAGCGGGGAGCTGTTTTTT. The rearrangement links TRBV2 to TRBJ2-2; D unclear. With 0 bases removed from V and 7 bases from J, the gap between germline ends came to 9 bases. The CDR3 loop spans 14 amino acids. Germline CDR1 reads SNHLY; CDR2 reads FYNNEI.